These T cell receptor beta chains were read from a single sample in a study of OX40 agonist ivuxolimab in advanced cancers. Repertoires were generated with immunoSEQ multiplex PCR, while TCRdb's copy carries only in-frame clones and drops some. The sample shows 60,000 to 75,000 clones, 85% to 90% of them seen only once. The sample in question was CD4+ or CD8+ T cells sorted from blood, obtained in a trial of the OX40 agonist ivuxolimab. The receptors were sampled from an adult with an advanced solid tumor such as melanoma, head and neck, liver or kidney cancer. The CDR3 runs from the conserved cysteine through the conserved F or W. The D gene is left open where the match is weak. Size values are once, few and many counts, or a class for expanded clones, and some rows have none.

cdr3_aa	cdr3_nt	d_call	v_call	clone_size	j_call
CASSLGRSSYEQYF	TGTGCCAGCAGCTTAGGTAGAAGCTCCTACGAGCAGTACTTC	.	TRBV7-2	.	TRBJ2-7
CAWSPTMGEQFF	TGTGCCTGGAGTCCAACGATGGGTGAGCAGTTCTTC	.	TRBV30	once	TRBJ2-1
CASSEYPGTNYGYTF	TGCGCCAGCAGCGAATACCCGGGGACCAACTATGGCTACACCTTC	.	TRBV5-1	.	TRBJ1-2
CASSDSRTGSSPLHF	TGTGCCAGCAGTGATTCACGGACTGGGAGTTCACCCCTCCACTTT	.	TRBV2	.	TRBJ1-6
CASRKLWGADSNQPQHF	TGTGCCAGTAGAAAGCTTTGGGGCGCGGATAGCAATCAGCCCCAGCATTTT	.	TRBV19	.	TRBJ1-5
CASSVRQGAEAFF	TGTGCCAGCAGCGTGAGGCAGGGGGCTGAAGCTTTCTTT	TRBD1	TRBV2	few	TRBJ1-1
CASSPPGLGRADTQYF	TGTGCCAGCTCACCACCGGGTCTCGGCAGGGCAGATACGCAGTATTTT	.	TRBV18	.	TRBJ2-3
CASSGPGLGYNEQFF	TGTGCCAGCAGCGGCCCGGGACTAGGTTACAATGAGCAGTTCTTC	TRBD2	TRBV5-8	.	TRBJ2-1
CASSEQGPELGTEAFF	TGTGCCAGCAGTGAACAGGGCCCCGAACTAGGGACTGAAGCTTTCTTT	.	TRBV2	.	TRBJ1-1
CASSSQETQYF	TGTGCCAGCAGCTCCCAAGAGACCCAGTACTTC	.	TRBV5-6	few	TRBJ2-5
CASSLDRGLEAFF	TGTGCCAGCAGCTTGGACAGGGGGCTAGAAGCTTTCTTT	TRBD1	TRBV5-6	.	TRBJ1-1
CASSSGQQPQHF	TGTGCCAGTAGTTCGGGACAGCAGCCCCAGCATTTT	TRBD1	TRBV19	.	TRBJ1-5
CASGRTGGQPQHF	TGTGCTAGTGGAAGGACAGGGGGTCAGCCCCAGCATTTT	TRBD1	TRBV12-5	.	TRBJ1-5
CAISPGQGGSLGETQYF	TGTGCCATCAGCCCGGGACAGGGGGGGTCCCTTGGGGAGACCCAGTACTTC	TRBD1	TRBV10-3	.	TRBJ2-5
CASSPRPRTNEKLFF	TGTGCCAGTAGCCCTAGACCGAGAACTAATGAAAAACTGTTTTTT	.	TRBV19	.	TRBJ1-4
CASSLGGFSQYF	TGTGCCAGCAGCTTAGGAGGGTTTTCCCAGTACTTC	.	TRBV7-9	.	TRBJ2-5
CASSISAGVTHEQFF	TGTGCCAGTAGTATATCGGCAGGGGTAACGCATGAGCAGTTCTTC	.	TRBV19	.	TRBJ2-1
CASSQVRGQHYEQYF	TGTGCCAGCAGCCAAGTGAGGGGACAGCACTACGAGCAGTACTTC	TRBD1	TRBV4-2	.	TRBJ2-7
CASSFSFRGNQPQHF	TGTGCCAGCAGTTTCTCGTTCAGGGGTAATCAGCCCCAGCATTTT	.	TRBV27	.	TRBJ1-5
CASSEGKGGRNEQFF	TGTGCCAGCAGTGAAGGGAAAGGGGGCCGTAATGAGCAGTTCTTC	TRBD1	TRBV6-1	.	TRBJ2-1
CASSSNTGGQETQYF	TGCGCCAGCAGCTCCAATACAGGGGGCCAGGAGACCCAGTACTTC	TRBD1	TRBV5-1	.	TRBJ2-5
CASSARDSGAYEQYF	TGTGCCAGTAGTGCCCGGGACTCCGGGGCCTACGAGCAGTACTTC	.	TRBV19	.	TRBJ2-7
CASSPGLSGYEQYF	TGTGCCAGCAGCCCGGGGTTGAGCGGCTACGAGCAGTACTTC	.	TRBV9	.	TRBJ2-7
CAISESQRNTEAFF	TGTGCCATCAGTGAATCTCAGAGGAACACTGAAGCTTTCTTT	.	TRBV10-3	once	TRBJ1-1
CASSQGGAKVETQYF	TGTGCCAGCTCACAAGGGGGCGCGAAGGTTGAGACCCAGTACTTC	TRBD1	TRBV18	.	TRBJ2-5
CASSLGWKNTEAFF	TGTGCCAGCAGCCTGGGATGGAAAAACACTGAAGCTTTCTTT	.	TRBV28	.	TRBJ1-1
CASSLGLVSTDTQYF	TGTGCCAGCAGCTTAGGGCTAGTCAGCACAGATACGCAGTATTTT	.	TRBV7-9	.	TRBJ2-3
CASSGQDRGNTEAFF	TGCGCCAGCAGCGGGCAAGACAGGGGGAACACTGAAGCTTTCTTT	TRBD1	TRBV5-1	.	TRBJ1-1
CASSLGGGTGGRETQYF	TGTGCTAGCAGCTTAGGAGGAGGGACAGGGGGTCGAGAGACCCAGTACTTC	TRBD1	TRBV7-7	.	TRBJ2-5
CASSLVRLAESSYEQYF	TGTGCCAGCAGCTTAGTTCGGCTAGCGGAGAGCTCCTACGAGCAGTACTTC	TRBD2	TRBV7-2	.	TRBJ2-7
CASSRPTTWDSSYNEQFF	TGTGCCAGCAGCCGACCTACGACTTGGGACAGCTCCTACAATGAGCAGTTCTTC	TRBD1	TRBV5-6	.	TRBJ2-1
CASSQHVWKSTDTQYF	TGTGCCAGCAGCCAGCATGTTTGGAAGAGCACAGATACGCAGTATTTT	.	TRBV4-2	.	TRBJ2-3
CASSRGVTGRFDNEQFF	TGCGCCAGCAGCCGGGGAGTGACAGGGAGATTTGACAATGAGCAGTTCTTC	TRBD1	TRBV4-3	few	TRBJ2-1
CASSDSTPLAGVSYEQYF	TGTGCCAGCAGCGATTCAACCCCCCTAGCGGGAGTCTCCTACGAGCAGTACTTC	TRBD2	TRBV7-9	.	TRBJ2-7
CASSRTSGAFQETQYF	TGCGCCAGCAGCCGGACTAGCGGGGCATTCCAAGAGACCCAGTACTTC	TRBD2	TRBV4-1	once	TRBJ2-5
CAWRLGRGLIGYTF	TGTGCCTGGAGATTAGGCAGGGGGCTCATTGGCTACACCTTC	TRBD1	TRBV30	.	TRBJ1-2
CAWEGPLGEQYF	TGTGCCTGGGAAGGACCGTTAGGGGAGCAGTACTTC	.	TRBV30	.	TRBJ2-7
CASSLDIDSNSYEQYF	TGTGCCAGCAGCTTAGACATCGACAGTAACTCCTACGAGCAGTACTTC	.	TRBV7-9	once	TRBJ2-7
CASSRRGGVPSYNEQFF	TGTGCCAGCAGCCGTCGGGGCGGAGTCCCCTCCTACAATGAGCAGTTCTTC	.	TRBV11-3	once	TRBJ2-1
CASSIELGATYEQYF	TGTGCCAGTAGTATAGAACTCGGGGCCACCTACGAGCAGTACTTC	.	TRBV19	.	TRBJ2-7